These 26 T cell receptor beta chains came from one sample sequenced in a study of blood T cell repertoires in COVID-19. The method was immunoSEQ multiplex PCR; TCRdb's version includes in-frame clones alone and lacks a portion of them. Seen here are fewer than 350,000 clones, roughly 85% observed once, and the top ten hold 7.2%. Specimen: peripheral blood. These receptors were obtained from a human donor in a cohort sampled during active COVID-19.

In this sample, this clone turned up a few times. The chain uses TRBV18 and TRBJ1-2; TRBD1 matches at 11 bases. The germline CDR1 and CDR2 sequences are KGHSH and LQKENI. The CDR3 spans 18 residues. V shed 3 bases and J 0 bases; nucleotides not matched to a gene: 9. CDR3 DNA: TGTGCCAGCTCACCTCCCGGGACAGGGGGGACTGCTAACTATGGCTACACCTTC. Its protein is CASSPPGTGGTANYGYTF.

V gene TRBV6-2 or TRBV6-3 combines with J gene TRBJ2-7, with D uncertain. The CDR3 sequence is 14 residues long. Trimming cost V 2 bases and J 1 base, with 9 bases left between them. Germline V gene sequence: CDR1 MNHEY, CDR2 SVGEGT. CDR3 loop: CASSYGGDSYEQYF. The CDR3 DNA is TGTGCCAGCAGTTACGGCGGTGATTCCTACGAGCAGTACTTC.

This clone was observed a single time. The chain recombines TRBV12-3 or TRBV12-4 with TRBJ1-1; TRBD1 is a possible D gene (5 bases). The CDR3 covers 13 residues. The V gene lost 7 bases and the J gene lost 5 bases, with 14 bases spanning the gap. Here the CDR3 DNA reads TGTGCCAGCACCGAATCCAGGGTGACTGAAGCTTTCTTT. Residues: CASTESRVTEAFF.

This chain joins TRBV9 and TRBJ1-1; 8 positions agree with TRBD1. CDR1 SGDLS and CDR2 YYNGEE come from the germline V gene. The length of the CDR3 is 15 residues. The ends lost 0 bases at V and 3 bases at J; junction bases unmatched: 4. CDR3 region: CASSVEQGAYTEAFF. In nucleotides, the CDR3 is TGTGCCAGCAGCGTAGAGCAGGGGGCCTACACTGAAGCTTTCTTT.

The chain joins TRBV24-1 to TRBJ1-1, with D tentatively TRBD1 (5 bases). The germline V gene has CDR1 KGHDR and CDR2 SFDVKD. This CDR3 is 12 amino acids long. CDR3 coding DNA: TGTTCACCACCGGGGGAGAACACTGAAGCTTTCTTT. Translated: CSPPGENTEAFF.

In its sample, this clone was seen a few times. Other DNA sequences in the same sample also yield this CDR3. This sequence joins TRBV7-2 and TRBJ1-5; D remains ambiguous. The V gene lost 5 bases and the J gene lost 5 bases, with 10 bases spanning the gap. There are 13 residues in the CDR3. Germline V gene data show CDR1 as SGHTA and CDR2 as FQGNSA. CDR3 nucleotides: TGTGCCAGCAGCCCTCGCCGGGATCAGCCCCAGCATTTT. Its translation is CASSPRRDQPQHF.

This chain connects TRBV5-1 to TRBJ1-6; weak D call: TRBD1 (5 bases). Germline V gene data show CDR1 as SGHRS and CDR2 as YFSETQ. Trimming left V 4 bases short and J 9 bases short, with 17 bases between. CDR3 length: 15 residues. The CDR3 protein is CASSARGVSGSPLHF. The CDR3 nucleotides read TGCGCCAGCAGCGCCCGGGGGGTTTCAGGTTCACCCCTCCACTTT.

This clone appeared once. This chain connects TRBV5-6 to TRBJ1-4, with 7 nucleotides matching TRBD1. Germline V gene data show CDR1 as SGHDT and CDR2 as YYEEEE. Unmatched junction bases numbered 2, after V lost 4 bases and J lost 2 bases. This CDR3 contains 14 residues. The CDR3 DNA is TGTGCCAGCAGCAAGACAGGGACTAATGAAAAACTGTTTTTT. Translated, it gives CASSKTGTNEKLFF.

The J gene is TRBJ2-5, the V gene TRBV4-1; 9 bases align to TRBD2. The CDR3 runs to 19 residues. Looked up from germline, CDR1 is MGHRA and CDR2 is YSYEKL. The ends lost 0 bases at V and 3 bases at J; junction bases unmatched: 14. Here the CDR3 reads CASSQESASGAPEEETQYF. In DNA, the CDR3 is TGCGCCAGCAGCCAAGAGTCTGCTAGCGGGGCCCCGGAGGAAGAGACCCAGTACTTC.

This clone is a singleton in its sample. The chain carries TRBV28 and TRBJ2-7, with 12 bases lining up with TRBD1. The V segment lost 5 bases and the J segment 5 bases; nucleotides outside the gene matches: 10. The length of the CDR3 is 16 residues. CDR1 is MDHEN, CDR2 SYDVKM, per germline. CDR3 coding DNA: TGTGCCAGCAGTCCCCCGGGACAGGGGGCGCGGAACGAGCAGTACTTC. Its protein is CASSPPGQGARNEQYF.

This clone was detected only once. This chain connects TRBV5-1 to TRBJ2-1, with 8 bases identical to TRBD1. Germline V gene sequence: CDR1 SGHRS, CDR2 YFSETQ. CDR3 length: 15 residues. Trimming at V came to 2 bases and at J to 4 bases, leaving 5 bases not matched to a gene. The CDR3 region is CASSFGTGDYNEQFF. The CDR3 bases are TGCGCCAGCAGCTTCGGGACAGGTGATTACAATGAGCAGTTCTTC.

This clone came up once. The CDR3 nucleotides read TGTGCCAGCAAGGCGGGGGCGAGGACAGATACGCAGTATTTT. Protein sequence: CASKAGARTDTQYF. The V gene is TRBV28, the J gene TRBJ2-3, with TRBD2 as a possible D gene (7 bases). CDR1 and CDR2 (germline): MDHEN, SYDVKM. The CDR3 covers 14 residues. V dropped 7 bases and J dropped 3 bases, with 14 bases sitting between them.

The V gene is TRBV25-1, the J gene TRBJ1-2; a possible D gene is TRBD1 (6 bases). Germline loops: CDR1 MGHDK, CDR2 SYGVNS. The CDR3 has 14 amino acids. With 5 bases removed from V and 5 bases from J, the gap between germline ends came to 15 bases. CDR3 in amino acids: CASSTRQALYGYTF. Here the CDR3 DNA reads TGTGCCAGCAGTACCCGACAGGCCCTATATGGCTACACCTTC.

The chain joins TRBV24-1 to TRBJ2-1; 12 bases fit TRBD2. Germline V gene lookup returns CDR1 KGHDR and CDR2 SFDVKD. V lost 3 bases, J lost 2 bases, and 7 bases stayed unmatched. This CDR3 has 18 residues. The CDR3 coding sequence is TGTGCCACCAGTGATCCCGCTAGCGGGGGGGCCCCCTACAATGAGCAGTTCTTC. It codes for CATSDPASGGAPYNEQFF.

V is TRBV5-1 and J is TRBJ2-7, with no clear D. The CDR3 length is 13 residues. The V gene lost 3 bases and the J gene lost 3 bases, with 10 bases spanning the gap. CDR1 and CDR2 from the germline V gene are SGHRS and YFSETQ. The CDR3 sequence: CASSSGANYEQYF. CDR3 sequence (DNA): TGCGCCAGCAGCTCGGGTGCAAACTACGAGCAGTACTTC.

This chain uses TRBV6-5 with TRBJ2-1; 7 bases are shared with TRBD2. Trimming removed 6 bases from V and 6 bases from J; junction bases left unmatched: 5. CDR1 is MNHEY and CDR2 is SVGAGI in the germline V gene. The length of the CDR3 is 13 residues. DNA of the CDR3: TGTGCCAGCAGCGAGCGGGGTGTCAATGAGCAGTTCTTC. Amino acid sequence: CASSERGVNEQFF.

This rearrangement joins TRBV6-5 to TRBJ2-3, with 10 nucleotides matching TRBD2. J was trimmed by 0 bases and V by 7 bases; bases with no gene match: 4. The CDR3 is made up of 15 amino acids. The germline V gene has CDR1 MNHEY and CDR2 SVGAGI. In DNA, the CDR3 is TGTGCCAGCACCCTTAGCGGGGGGAGCACAGATACGCAGTATTTT. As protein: CASTLSGGSTDTQYF.

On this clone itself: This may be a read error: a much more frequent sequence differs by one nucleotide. CDR3 residues: CASSLTANTEAFF. In nucleotides, the CDR3 is TGCGCCAGCAGCTTGACAGCGAACACTGAAGCTTTCTTT. The V and J genes are TRBV5-1 and TRBJ1-1; D uncertain. CDR3 length: 13 amino acids. Germline CDR1 is SGHRS and CDR2 is YFSETQ. Trimming took 1 base from V and 1 from J, leaving 5 bases between them. Combining the CDR3 with reference TRBV5-1 and TRBJ1-1 gives the whole variable domain KAGVTQTPRYLIKTRGQQVTLSCSPISGHRSVSWYQQTPGQGLQFLFEYFSETQRNKGNFPGRFSGRQFSNSRSEMNVSTLELGDSALYLCASSLTANTEAFFGQGTRLTVV.

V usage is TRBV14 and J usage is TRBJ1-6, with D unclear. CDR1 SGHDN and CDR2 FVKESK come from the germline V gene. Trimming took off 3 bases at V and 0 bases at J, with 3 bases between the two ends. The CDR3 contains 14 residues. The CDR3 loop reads CASSQSSYNSPLHF. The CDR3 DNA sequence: TGTGCCAGCAGCCAGAGCTCCTATAATTCACCCCTCCACTTT.

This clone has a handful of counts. DNA for the CDR3: TGTGCCACCGACGGACAGGCTGGGCTAGAGCAGTACTTC. Its protein product is CATDGQAGLEQYF. V is TRBV2 and J is TRBJ2-7; 7 bases align to TRBD1. CDR3 size: 13 residues. Germline CDR1 reads SNHLY; CDR2 reads FYNNEI. After removal of 10 bases from V and 7 bases from J, the junction contained 13 bases not matched to a gene.

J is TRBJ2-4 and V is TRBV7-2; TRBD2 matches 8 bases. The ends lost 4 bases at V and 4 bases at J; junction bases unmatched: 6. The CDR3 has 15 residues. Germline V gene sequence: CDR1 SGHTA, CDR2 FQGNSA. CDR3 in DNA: TGTGCCAGCAGCTGGGGTAGCGGGGAAAAAAACATTCAGTACTTC. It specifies CASSWGSGEKNIQYF.

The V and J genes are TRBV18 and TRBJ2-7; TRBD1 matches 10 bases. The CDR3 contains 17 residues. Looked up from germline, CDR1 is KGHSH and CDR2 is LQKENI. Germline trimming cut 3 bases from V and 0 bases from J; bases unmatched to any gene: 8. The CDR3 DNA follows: TGTGCCAGCTCACCGACAGGGGGCCCGAGAAGCTCCTACGAGCAGTACTTC. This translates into CASSPTGGPRSSYEQYF.

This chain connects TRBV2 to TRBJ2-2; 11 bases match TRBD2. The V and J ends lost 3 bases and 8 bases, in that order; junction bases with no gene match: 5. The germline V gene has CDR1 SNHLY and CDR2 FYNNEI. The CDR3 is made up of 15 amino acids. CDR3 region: CASSDGTSGGGELFF. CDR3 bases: TGTGCCAGCAGTGACGGGACTAGCGGTGGGGGGGAGCTGTTTTTT.

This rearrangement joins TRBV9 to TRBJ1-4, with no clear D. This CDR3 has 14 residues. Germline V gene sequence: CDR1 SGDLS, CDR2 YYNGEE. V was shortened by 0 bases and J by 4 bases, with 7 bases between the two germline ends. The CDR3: CASSVGTGNEKLFF. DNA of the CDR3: TGTGCCAGCAGCGTAGGCACGGGTAATGAAAAACTGTTTTTT.

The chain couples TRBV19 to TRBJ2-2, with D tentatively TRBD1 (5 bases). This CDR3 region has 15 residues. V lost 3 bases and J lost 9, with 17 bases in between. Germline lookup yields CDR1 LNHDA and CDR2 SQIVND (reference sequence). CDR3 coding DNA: TGTGCCAGTAGTATCCAAGGACACGTCGCGAGGGAGCTGTTTTTT. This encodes CASSIQGHVARELFF.

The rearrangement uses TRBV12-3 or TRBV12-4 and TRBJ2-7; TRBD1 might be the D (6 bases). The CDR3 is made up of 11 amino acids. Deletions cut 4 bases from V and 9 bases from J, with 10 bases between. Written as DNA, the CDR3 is TGTGCCAGCAGTTCCAGGGGTTCGCAGTACTTC. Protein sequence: CASSSRGSQYF.